A single sample is the source of the 14 T cell receptor beta chains below, sequenced in a study of metastatic and nonmetastatic thyroid tumors (dated by TCRdb to 2020 to 2021). Library preparation employed PCR. Sequencing was performed on an Illumina HiSeq 4000. The raw public data were reprocessed by TCRdb itself: fastp quality trimming at Q25, MiXCR clonotype calling, in-frame beta chains only. This sample gives tens of thousands of clones in total; over 12% of them show up just once. The biggest ten clones account for 15% to 19% of the sample. None of the patients had been given any treatment before thyroid surgery. Specimen: blood. The receptor source for this set is a male donor with papillary thyroid cancer or a benign thyroid nodule (not recorded which). Some clones in this sample may be carry-over from other donors' samples.

This clone appeared many times. The rearrangement links TRBV6-1 to TRBJ1-3, with D possibly TRBD1 on 5 matching bases. The germline V and J ends were trimmed by 8 bases and 1 base, with 9 bases remaining between them. CDR1 and CDR2 (germline): MNHNS, SASEGT. The CDR3 extends over 13 amino acids. CDR3 sequence: CASSWTSGNTIYF. The DNA for the CDR3 is TGTGCCAGCTCATGGACATCTGGAAACACCATATATTTT.

This clone occurred many times. A much larger clone sits a single nucleotide away, making a read error possible. J is TRBJ2-3 and V is TRBV7-9, with unresolved D. The last part of the DNA fits TRBJ1-5 better; the J call may be wrong. Per germline, CDR1 SEHNR and CDR2 FQNEAQ (reference sequence). The CDR3 sequence is 12 residues long. The CDR3 region is CASSWESPMQHF. CDR3 DNA: TGTGCCAGCAGCTGGGAGTCTCCGATGCAGCATTTT.

This clone was recorded many times. This sequence joins TRBV28 and TRBJ1-3; 7 bases map to TRBD1. The length of the CDR3 is 18 residues. CDR1 MDHEN and CDR2 SYDVKM come from the germline V gene. Losses at the gene ends were 7 bases for V and 0 bases for J; bases not matched to a gene: 15. CDR3 sequence reads: CASTSPPGQTISGNTIYF. The DNA for the CDR3 is TGTGCCAGCACTTCCCCTCCGGGACAGACTATCTCTGGAAACACCATATATTTT. Full variable domain (rest looked up from reference TRBV28 and TRBJ1-3): DVKVTQSSRYLVKRTGEKVFLECVQDMDHENMFWYRQDPGLGLRLIYFSYDVKMKEKGDIPEGYSVSREKKERFSLILESASTNQTSMYLCASTSPPGQTISGNTIYFGEGSWLTVV.

The genes are TRBV20-1 and TRBJ2-7; the D is unclear. The CDR3 runs 13 residues. CDR1 and CDR2 from the germline V gene are DFQATT and SNEGSKA (reference sequence). V gave up 3 bases and J gave up 2 bases, with 11 bases separating them. CDR3: CSASFLGTYEQYF. Written as DNA, the CDR3 is TGCAGTGCTAGTTTTCTAGGAACCTACGAGCAGTACTTC.

By proportion, this clone is medium-sized. The chain employs TRBV6-1 and TRBJ2-7, with TRBD2 as a possible D gene (6 bases). This CDR3 comprises 13 residues. Per the germline V gene, CDR1 is MNHNS and CDR2 is SASEGT. The V and J ends lost 5 bases and 7 bases respectively, with 15 bases between them. In DNA, the CDR3 is TGTGCCAGCAGTCGGCGACTAGAAGGTGAGCAGTACTTC. The encoded protein is CASSRRLEGEQYF.

This clone was detected many times. The J gene is TRBJ1-3, the V gene TRBV18, with D hard to call. V shed 1 base and J shed 0 bases, with 13 bases lying between them. Germline CDR1 reads KGHSH; CDR2 reads LQKENI. This CDR3 region has 17 residues. The CDR3 loop is CASSPLLRAGSGNTIYF. CDR3 nucleotides: TGTGCCAGCTCACCACTTTTAAGGGCCGGCTCTGGAAACACCATATATTTT.

This clone was seen repeatedly, ten times or more. This rearrangement joins TRBV2 to TRBJ1-1, with 7 bases lining up with TRBD1. The CDR3 totals 12 residues. V shed 6 bases and J 4 bases; nucleotides not matched to a gene: 2. CDR1 is SNHLY and CDR2 is FYNNEI in the germline V gene. In nucleotides, the CDR3 is TGTGCCAGCAGAGGGGGCGTCACTGAAGCTTTCTTT. Its translation is CASRGGVTEAFF.

This clone has at least ten counts. This chain joins TRBV7-8 and TRBJ2-7; 10 nucleotides line up with TRBD2. V trimming: 0 bases; J trimming: 2 bases; junction bases outside the gene matches: 13. CDR3 length: 19 residues. CDR1 and CDR2 from the germline V gene are SGHVS and FQNEAQ. This CDR3 is CASSLAVGLARKPAYEQYF. The CDR3 DNA sequence: TGTGCCAGCAGCTTAGCAGTGGGACTAGCGAGAAAACCAGCCTACGAGCAGTACTTC.

This clone has ten or more counts. V usage is TRBV12-3 or TRBV12-4 and J usage is TRBJ1-1; D perhaps matches TRBD1 (5 bases). CDR3 length: 15 residues. With 3 bases removed from V and 4 bases from J, the gap between germline ends came to 15 bases. The CDR3 protein is CASSFGSRGITEAFF. The CDR3 nucleotides are TGTGCCAGCAGTTTCGGCTCTAGGGGCATCACTGAAGCTTTCTTT.

At least ten counts were recorded for this clone. The chain links TRBV7-3 to TRBJ2-3, with D tentatively TRBD2 (5 bases). This CDR3 is 15 amino acids long. V lost 3 bases and J 0 bases, leaving 10 bases between the germline ends. CDR1 is SGHTA, CDR2 FQGTGA, per germline. The CDR3 DNA follows: TGTGCCAGCAGCTTGAGTTGGGAGAGCACAGATACGCAGTATTTT. It translates to CASSLSWESTDTQYF.

DNA of the CDR3: TGTGCCAGCAGCCCCGGACCCACTGAAGCTTTCTTT. Translation gives CASSPGPTEAFF. The chain is built from TRBV13 and TRBJ1-1; D remains unclear. Germline V CDR1 and CDR2: PRHDT, FYEKMQ (reference sequence). Trimming left V 5 bases short and J 4 bases short, with 8 bases between. The CDR3 runs 12 residues. Full variable domain (rest looked up from reference TRBV13 and TRBJ1-1): AAGVIQSPRHLIKEKRETATLKCYPIPRHDTVYWYQQGPGQDPQFLISFYEKMQSDKGSIPDRFSAQQFSDYHSELNMSSLELGDSALYFCASSPGPTEAFFGQGTRLTVV.

This clone is classed as medium-sized (0.01 to 0.1%). This rearrangement joins TRBV6-1 to TRBJ2-7; D gene uncertain. Per the germline V gene, CDR1 is MNHNS and CDR2 is SASEGT. The V gene lost 5 bases and the J gene lost 0 bases, with 14 bases spanning the gap. The length of the CDR3 is 15 residues. The CDR3 DNA follows: TGTGCCAGCAGTTTCCCGCTTGGCAGCTCCTACGAGCAGTACTTC. Translating it yields CASSFPLGSSYEQYF.

Ten or more counts support this clone. The J gene is TRBJ1-5, the V gene TRBV19; a possible D gene is TRBD1 (6 bases). The germline V gene has CDR1 LNHDA and CDR2 SQIVND (reference sequence). This CDR3 spans 17 amino acids. The V end was cut by 5 bases, the J end by 5 bases, with 22 bases between. The CDR3 DNA follows: TGTGCCAGTAGTCCCATGGTGGGGGGGCCTGGTGATCAGCCCCAGCATTTT. The encoded protein is CASSPMVGGPGDQPQHF.

As concerns this clone: Being one base from a much bigger clone, this may be a read error. Other DNA sequences in the sample encode the same CDR3. The chain is built from TRBV7-9 and TRBJ2-5; TRBD1 matches at 8 bases. The CDR3 is 14 amino acids. CDR1 is SEHNR, CDR2 FQNEAQ, per germline (reference sequence). With 5 bases clipped from V and 5 bases from J, the junction kept 7 bases outside the gene matches. CDR3 bases: TGTGCCAGCAGCCCAGGACAGGGCTCGGAGACCCAGTACTTC. Protein sequence: CASSPGQGSETQYF. The full variable domain, with the rest looked up from reference TRBV7-9 and TRBJ2-5, is DTGVSQNPRHKITKRGQNVTFRCDPISEHNRLYWYRQTLGQGPEFLTYFQNEAQLEKSRLLSDRFSAERPKGSFSTLEIQRTEQGDSAMYLCASSPGQGSETQYFGPGTRLLVL.